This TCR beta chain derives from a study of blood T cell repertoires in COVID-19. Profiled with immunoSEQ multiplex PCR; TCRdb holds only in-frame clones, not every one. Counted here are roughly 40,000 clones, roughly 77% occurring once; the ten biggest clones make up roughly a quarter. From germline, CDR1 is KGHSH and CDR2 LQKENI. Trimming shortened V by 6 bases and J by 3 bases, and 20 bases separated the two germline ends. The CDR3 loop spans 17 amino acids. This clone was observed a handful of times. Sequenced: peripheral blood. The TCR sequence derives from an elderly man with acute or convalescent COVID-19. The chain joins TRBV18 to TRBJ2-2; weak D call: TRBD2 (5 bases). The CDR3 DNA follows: TGTGCCAGCTCGCGGACGACGGCTACAGCGGACACCGGGGAGCTGTTTTTT. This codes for CASSRTTATADTGELFF. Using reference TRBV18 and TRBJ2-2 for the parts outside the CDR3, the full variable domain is NAGVMQNPRHLVRRRGQEARLRCSPMKGHSHVYWYRQLPEEGLKFMVYLQKENIIDESGMPKERFSAEFPKEGPSILRIQQVVRGDSAAYFCASSRTTATADTGELFFGEGSRLTVL.